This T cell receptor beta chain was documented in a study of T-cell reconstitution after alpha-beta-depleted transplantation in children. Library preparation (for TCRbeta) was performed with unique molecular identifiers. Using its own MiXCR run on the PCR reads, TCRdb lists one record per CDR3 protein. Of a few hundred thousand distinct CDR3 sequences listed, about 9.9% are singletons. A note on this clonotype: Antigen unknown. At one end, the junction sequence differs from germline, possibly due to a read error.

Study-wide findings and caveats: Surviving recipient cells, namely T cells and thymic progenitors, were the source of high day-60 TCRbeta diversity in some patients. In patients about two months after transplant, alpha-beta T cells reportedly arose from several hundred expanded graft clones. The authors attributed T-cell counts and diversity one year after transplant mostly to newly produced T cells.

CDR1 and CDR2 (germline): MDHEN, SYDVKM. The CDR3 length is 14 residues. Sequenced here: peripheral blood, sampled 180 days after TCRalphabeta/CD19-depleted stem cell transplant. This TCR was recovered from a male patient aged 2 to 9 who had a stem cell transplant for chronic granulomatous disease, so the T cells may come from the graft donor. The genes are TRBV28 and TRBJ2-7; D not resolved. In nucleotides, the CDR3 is TGTGCTAGCAGTTTTAGGGTTGCCCACTACGAGCAGTACTTC. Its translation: CASSFRVAHYEQYF.